These 32 T cell receptor beta chains came from one sample sequenced in a study of CDR3 diversity in severe acne (dated by TCRdb to about 2019). Library preparation used PCR. The reads were generated on an Illumina HiSeq 2000. TCRdb reran the public reads through fastp at Q25 and MiXCR, keeping productive beta chains. Rows merge per CDR3 protein into single entries with the most common DNA and genes. The sample table shows approximately 84,000 distinct CDR3 sequences, and under 65% are seen once. 13% to 15% of the sample is held by the ten biggest clonotypes. The sequencing sample was made of blood. Receptors originate from a male donor in good health, without acne.

This sequence joins TRBV6-1 and TRBJ2-2; possible D gene TRBD1, 5 bases. The germline V gene encodes CDR1 MNHNS and CDR2 SASEGT. The CDR3 has 17 amino acids. Trimming cost V 3 bases and J 7 bases, with 21 bases left between them. CDR3 in amino acids: CASSEEWGPFEIGELFF. CDR3 DNA: TGTGCCAGCAGTGAGGAGTGGGGCCCCTTCGAGATCGGGGAGCTGTTTTTT.

The V and J genes are TRBV7-8 and TRBJ2-7; 16 bases are shared with TRBD2. This CDR3 spans 17 amino acids. Looked up from germline, CDR1 is SGHVS and CDR2 is FQNEAQ. V trimming: 1 base; J trimming: 5 bases; junction bases outside the gene matches: 5. This CDR3 is CASSLEWGLAGGNEQYF. The CDR3 nucleotides read TGTGCCAGCAGCTTAGAGTGGGGACTAGCGGGAGGGAACGAGCAGTACTTC.

This clonotype was picked up many times. The chain couples TRBV6-1 to TRBJ2-7; the D gene is possibly TRBD1 (6 bases). This CDR3 spans 14 amino acids. V was trimmed by 5 bases and J by 0 bases, leaving 11 bases between them. Germline CDR1 is MNHNS and CDR2 is SASEGT. Here the CDR3 reads CASSKRGGSYEQYF. CDR3 nucleotide sequence: TGTGCCAGCAGTAAAAGAGGGGGCTCCTACGAGCAGTACTTC.

This clonotype was counted between two and nine times. The chain recombines TRBV6-1 with TRBJ1-4; D is perhaps TRBD1 (5 bases). The CDR3 is 13 residues long. Trimming cost V 7 bases and J 7 bases, with 13 bases left between them. Germline lookup yields CDR1 MNHNS and CDR2 SASEGT. The CDR3, as DNA: TGTGCCAGCAACCCAGGGCCCGGTGAAAAACTGTTTTTT. Protein product: CASNPGPGEKLFF.

This clonotype was counted many times. CDR3 nucleotide sequence: TGTGCCAGCAGCTTAGACCCCTCGCCGTGGTCTGGAAACACCATATATTTT. This encodes CASSLDPSPWSGNTIYF. The chain couples TRBV11-2 to TRBJ1-3; D gene ambiguous. The V gene lost 0 bases and the J gene lost 1 base, with 13 bases spanning the gap. CDR1 and CDR2 (germline): SGHAT, FQNNGV. This CDR3 contains 17 residues.

Regarding this clonotype: The junction differs from germline at one of its ends, possibly a read error. The chain uses TRBV6-1 and TRBJ1-2; D unresolved. The CDR3 spans 17 residues. Germline V gives CDR1 MNHNS, CDR2 SASEGT. The CDR3 DNA follows: TGTGCCAGCAGTGTCAGGTCAGAGAGGACTGAAGCCTATGGCTGCACCTTC. Its protein product is CASSVRSERTEAYGCTF.

On this clonotype itself: With a much larger clone just one base away, this may be a read error. The chain couples TRBV11-1 to TRBJ2-3; possible D gene TRBD1, 5 bases. The CDR3 runs to 15 residues. Germline loops: CDR1 SGHAT, CDR2 FQDESV (reference sequence). With 7 bases removed from V and 2 bases from J, the gap between germline ends came to 16 bases. CDR3 nucleotides: TGTGCCAGCAAGCAGCAGGAGACAGCCACAGATACGCAGTATTTT. Protein sequence: CASKQQETATDTQYF.

As regards this clonotype: One end of the junction does not line up with germline, which may come from a read error. The V and J genes are TRBV7-2 and TRBJ2-2; 10 bases are shared with TRBD2. The length of the CDR3 is 15 residues. Germline values: CDR1 SGHTA, CDR2 FQGNSA. The CDR3 sequence is CASSNSGRATGELLF. CDR3 DNA: TGTGCCAGCAGCAACAGCGGGAGGGCGACCGGGGAGCTGCTTTTC.

This clonotype ranks as medium-sized. J is TRBJ2-7 and V is TRBV20-1, with D perhaps matching TRBD2 (6 bases). Trimming took off 3 bases at V and 2 bases at J, with 8 bases between the two ends. CDR3 size: 12 residues. Germline V gives CDR1 DFQATT, CDR2 SNEGSKA (reference sequence). CDR3 DNA sequence: TGCAGTGCTAGGCTAGCGACCTACGAGCAGTACTTC. It encodes CSARLATYEQYF.

Many counts were recorded for this clonotype. The chain is built from TRBV11-2 and TRBJ2-6; D uncertain. The length of the CDR3 is 15 residues. Germline CDR1 SGHAT, CDR2 FQNNGV. The V end lost 3 bases, the J end lost 0 bases, and 6 bases lay between the germline ends. Here the CDR3 DNA reads TGTGCCAGCAGCTTCTCAAGCTCTGGGGCCAACGTCCTGACTTTC. Protein sequence: CASSFSSSGANVLTF.

Concerning this clonotype itself: A single base separates this from a much larger clone, so it may be a read error. The genes are TRBV29-1 and TRBJ1-1; D gene uncertain. The CDR3 extends over 12 amino acids. The germline V gene has CDR1 SQVTM and CDR2 ANQGSEA. The CDR3 sequence: CNVEEVTDEAFF. CDR3 bases: TGCAACGTTGAAGAGGTGACGGATGAAGCTTTCTTT.

The chain recombines TRBV6-1 with TRBJ2-7; 9 positions agree with TRBD1. The CDR3 is 13 amino acids. Germline assignment: CDR1 MNHNS and CDR2 SASEGT. V dropped 8 bases and J dropped 4; count of bases not matched to a gene: 6. DNA of the CDR3: TGTGCCAGCCCCGGACAGGGGCCATACGAGCAGTACTTC. Translating it yields CASPGQGPYEQYF.

About this clonotype: One junction end disagrees with the germline gene, perhaps due to a read error. The rearrangement joins TRBV10-1 to TRBJ2-1, with 9 bases matching TRBD2. CDR1 is WNHNN, CDR2 SYGVQD, per germline (reference sequence). This CDR3 is 14 amino acids long. CDR3 amino acids: CASSLAGPYNERFF. CDR3 sequence (DNA): TGCGCCAGCAGCCTAGCGGGACCCTACAATGAGCGGTTCTTC.

The V gene is TRBV20-1, the J gene TRBJ2-7; 8 bases match TRBD1. This CDR3 comprises 15 residues. CDR1 DFQATT and CDR2 SNEGSKA come from the germline V gene (reference sequence). Unmatched junction bases numbered 9, after V lost 5 bases and J lost 0 bases. The CDR3 nucleotides read TGCAGTGCTGCCGCCGGGACAGGCGACTCCTACGAGCAGTACTTC. Amino acid sequence: CSAAAGTGDSYEQYF.

A remark on this clonotype: This is likely a read error, given that the CDR3 carries no conserved phenylalanine or tryptophan at its end. No DNA is shown, since the ends of the CDR3 on it are uncertain; the CDR3 is the one TCRdb lists. The CDR3 sequence is CSASVGTGQNTGELVL. J is TRBJ2-2 and V is TRBV20-1; the table names TRBD1, a call not compared with the DNA. Germline V CDR1 and CDR2: DFQATT, SNEGSKA (reference sequence). The CDR3 has 16 amino acids, counting both end residues.

This clonotype was counted ten times or more. The chain is built from TRBV11-2 and TRBJ1-4; tentative D call: TRBD1 (5 bases). The ends were cut back, 3 bases at V and 4 bases at J, with 12 bases in the middle. CDR3 length equals 15 residues. The germline gives CDR1 SGHAT, CDR2 FQNNGV. As DNA, the CDR3 is TGTGCCAGCAGCTTCCTCCGGGGGGATAATGAAAAACTGTTTTTT. The encoded protein is CASSFLRGDNEKLFF.

This clonotype is a singleton in its sample. The V and J genes are TRBV20-1 and TRBJ1-1; TRBD1 agrees at 7 bases. Trimming at V came to 1 base and at J to 7 bases, leaving 9 bases not matched to a gene. Germline V gives CDR1 DFQATT, CDR2 SNEGSKA (reference sequence). There are 14 residues in the CDR3. CDR3 region: CSARATGEQVEAFF. DNA of the CDR3: TGCAGTGCTAGAGCTACAGGGGAGCAGGTTGAAGCTTTCTTT.

About this clonotype: A read error may produce the germline difference seen at one junction end. The rearrangement links TRBV7-2 to TRBJ2-2; D gene unclear. Germline lookup yields CDR1 SGHTA and CDR2 FQGNSA. This CDR3 has 14 amino acids. In DNA, the CDR3 is TGTGTCAGCAGCTTTCTAGGGAACACCGGGGAGCTGTTTTTT. Translation: CVSSFLGNTGELFF. Drawing the rest from reference TRBV7-2 and TRBJ2-2, the complete variable domain is GAGVSQSPSNKVTEKGKDVELRCDPISGHTALYWYRQSLGQGLEFLIYFQGNSAPDKSGLPSDRFSAERTGGSVSTLTIQRTQQEDSAVYLCVSSFLGNTGELFFGEGSRLTVL.

This clonotype was detected many times. V gene TRBV10-2 combines with J gene TRBJ1-1; D is perhaps TRBD1 (6 bases). This CDR3 is built from 12 residues. The V gene's germline CDR1 is WSHSY and CDR2 SAAADI. Trimming left V 6 bases short and J 6 bases short, with 11 bases between. This CDR3 is CASSAGVAEAFF. Written as DNA, the CDR3 is TGCGCCAGCAGCGCAGGGGTAGCTGAAGCTTTCTTT.

This chain connects TRBV5-5 to TRBJ2-2; 9 bases are a match to TRBD1. The CDR3 totals 17 residues. Germline assignment: CDR1 SGHKS and CDR2 YYEKEE (reference sequence). The J segment lost 3 bases and the V segment lost 4 bases, leaving 10 bases of the junction unmatched. CDR3 DNA: TGTGCCAGCAGCCTGGACAGGGGCTATGGCTACACCGGGGAGCTGTTTTTT. Translation gives CASSLDRGYGYTGELFF.

Notes on this clonotype: No conserved phenylalanine or tryptophan ends this CDR3, so it is likely a read error. The DNA is left out, because the CDR3 cannot be placed on it with certainty; the CDR3 is given as TCRdb lists it. V usage is TRBV6-7 and J usage is TRBJ2-2. TRBV6-7 is annotated as an ORF whose role is uncertain. The CDR3 has 8 residues if both end residues are counted. CDR3 protein: CASSYRLP.

The rearrangement joins TRBV25-1 to TRBJ1-2, with a tentative D call TRBD1 (5 bases). V was pared by 6 bases and J by 7 bases, with 21 bases between. The germline V gene has CDR1 MGHDK and CDR2 SYGVNS. The CDR3 spans 15 residues. The chain's CDR3 is CASSLVSRVVAGYTF. The CDR3 DNA is TGTGCCAGCAGCTTGGTGTCCAGGGTGGTGGCTGGCTACACCTTC.

The chain links TRBV7-6 to TRBJ2-2; D perhaps matches TRBD2 (5 bases). Trimming cost V 5 bases and J 6 bases, with 22 bases left between them. Germline assignment: CDR1 SGHVS and CDR2 FNYEAQ. The CDR3 spans 17 residues. CDR3 nucleotides: TGTGCCAGCAGCCGAACCCTCCAGAGGGCGCGTGCCGGGGAGCTGTTTTTT. This encodes CASSRTLQRARAGELFF.

Of note for this clonotype: This may arise from a read error, as a much more abundant clone is one base away. The genes are TRBV6-1 and TRBJ1-2; D unclear. Per the germline V gene, CDR1 is MNHNS and CDR2 is SASEGT. This CDR3 has 13 amino acids. DNA for the CDR3: TGTGCCAGCAGGGACTTACCTAACTATGGCTACGCCTTC. Translated: CASRDLPNYGYAF.

This clonotype was seen more than once but under ten times. The chain employs TRBV20-1 and TRBJ2-7; perhaps TRBD2 as D (6 bases). V lost 6 bases and J 0 bases, leaving 18 bases between the germline ends. Germline lookup yields CDR1 DFQATT and CDR2 SNEGSKA (reference sequence). The CDR3 contains 15 residues. CDR3 nucleotide sequence: TGCAGTGCCTTTCGGGACTCTTGGAGCTCCTACGAGCAGTACTTC. It codes for CSAFRDSWSSYEQYF.

About this clonotype itself: One end of the junction is discordant with germline, which a read error may explain. This chain links TRBV3-1 with TRBJ2-5; D uncertain. CDR3 length equals 12 residues. Germline loops: CDR1 LGHDT, CDR2 YNNKEL (reference sequence). CDR3 nucleotide sequence: TGTGCCAGCAGCCTGCGTACAGAGCCCCAGTACTTC. Encoded protein: CASSLRTEPQYF.

With regard to this clonotype: One end of the junction varies from germline; a read error may be responsible. This rearrangement joins TRBV24-1 to TRBJ1-1; the D gene is possibly TRBD1 (6 bases). CDR1 is KGHDR and CDR2 is SFDVKD in the germline V gene. The length of the CDR3 is 17 residues. Written as DNA, the CDR3 is TGTGCCACCAGTGGTTTGCGGTGGGGGCCCACCGGCACTGAAGCTTTCTTT. Its protein product is CATSGLRWGPTGTEAFF.

This chain links TRBV2 with TRBJ2-7; D tentatively reads TRBD1 or TRBD2 (5 bases each). CDR1 is SNHLY, CDR2 FYNNEI, per germline. CDR3 length: 14 residues. V dropped 4 bases and J dropped 5 bases, with 15 bases sitting between them. DNA for the CDR3: TGTGCCAGCAGTGTAGGGGACGGTCGGGACGAGCAGTACTTC. It translates to CASSVGDGRDEQYF.

This clonotype was recorded many times. The chain recombines TRBV5-6 with TRBJ2-5; a possible D gene is TRBD1 (6 bases). V was clipped by 1 base and J by 5 bases, with 15 bases between them. This CDR3 contains 15 residues. Germline CDR1 SGHDT, CDR2 YYEEEE. The CDR3, as DNA: TGTGCCAGCAGCTTGTCAACAGGGCCCCACGAGACCCAGTACTTC. Its translation: CASSLSTGPHETQYF.

The CDR3 sequence is CASSYDRAFGSYEQYF. CDR3 nucleotide sequence: TGTGCCAGCAGTTACGATCGGGCTTTCGGATCCTACGAGCAGTACTTC. This chain links TRBV9 with TRBJ2-7; D gene uncertain. The V gene lost 5 bases and the J gene lost 1 base, with 19 bases spanning the gap. The V gene's germline CDR1 is SGDLS and CDR2 YYNGEE. This CDR3 spans 16 amino acids.

The chain links TRBV20-1 to TRBJ2-4; 8 bases are a match to TRBD1. The length of the CDR3 is 16 residues. V lost 7 bases and J lost 0; bases outside the gene matches: 11. From germline, CDR1 is DFQATT and CDR2 SNEGSKA (reference sequence). The chain's CDR3 is CSGLQGAKVAKNIQYF. Here the CDR3 DNA reads TGCAGTGGACTGCAGGGGGCGAAGGTAGCCAAAAACATTCAGTACTTC.

The CDR3 DNA is TGTGCCAGCAGCCGGCCCGGACAGGGCTATGGCTACACCTTC. Translating it yields CASSRPGQGYGYTF. The chain has TRBV5-6 and TRBJ1-2; 8 bases fit TRBD1. This CDR3 has 14 amino acids. Per germline, CDR1 SGHDT and CDR2 YYEEEE. V gave up 4 bases and J gave up 4 bases; unmatched junction bases: 6.